The next 30 T cell receptor beta chains were all read from a single sample in a study of T cell repertoires and HLA-DP antigens. Clones were sequenced by immunoSEQ multiplex PCR, and TCRdb holds only the in-frame ones, with some missing. The sample yields some 120,000 clones, 85% to 95% seen once. No antigen is known for these receptors. The sequencing input was CD4+ T cells from PBMCs. The receptors derive from a woman under 30 in good health and CMV-seronegative.

This rearrangement joins TRBV7-2 to TRBJ2-4; the D is unclear. Looked up from germline, CDR1 is SGHTA and CDR2 is FQGNSA. This CDR3 has 12 residues. V was clipped by 2 bases and J by 9 bases, with 8 bases between them. CDR3 protein: CASSLSEGIQYF. The CDR3 bases are TGTGCCAGCAGCTTATCGGAAGGCATTCAGTACTTC.

The J gene is TRBJ1-6, the V gene TRBV18; D is unresolved. The CDR3 has 13 amino acids. Germline lookup yields CDR1 KGHSH and CDR2 LQKENI. V was shortened by 5 bases and J by 8 bases, with 10 bases between the two germline ends. This CDR3 reads CASSWTGDSPLHF. The CDR3 region has the DNA TGTGCCAGCTCATGGACCGGGGATTCACCCCTCCACTTT.

The chain combines TRBV18 with TRBJ1-2; D call uncertain. From germline, CDR1 is KGHSH and CDR2 LQKENI. Deletions cut 7 bases from V and 7 bases from J, with 22 bases between. The CDR3 is 15 amino acids. Here the CDR3 reads CASFPTANPGGGYTF. The DNA for the CDR3 is TGTGCCAGCTTTCCAACTGCTAACCCGGGTGGTGGCTACACCTTC.

This clone was seen a single time. The chain links TRBV5-6 to TRBJ2-3; 13 bases align to TRBD2. The CDR3 extends over 16 amino acids. Germline V gene data show CDR1 as SGHDT and CDR2 as YYEEEE. V dropped 5 bases and J dropped 5; count of bases not matched to a gene: 8. This CDR3 reads CASSRLAGGSGDTQYF. CDR3 coding DNA: TGTGCCAGCAGTCGACTAGCGGGGGGCTCGGGAGATACGCAGTATTTT.

This chain connects TRBV6-4 to TRBJ2-6; no clear D. V was pared by 2 bases and J by 0 bases, with 2 bases between. Germline values: CDR1 MRHNA, CDR2 SNTAGT. The CDR3 has 14 residues. CDR3 in amino acids: CASSDNSGANVLTF. The CDR3 DNA reads TGTGCCAGCAGTGACAACTCTGGGGCCAACGTCCTGACTTTC.

This chain joins TRBV28 and TRBJ1-3; no clear D gene. Germline V lookup: CDR1 MDHEN, CDR2 SYDVKM. Trimming left V 7 bases short and J 0 bases short, with 16 bases between. The CDR3 length is 16 residues. The CDR3 region has the DNA TGTGCCAGCAAACTTACCACGGCCTCCTCTGGAAACACCATATATTTT. Residues: CASKLTTASSGNTIYF.

The rearrangement joins TRBV5-5 to TRBJ2-3, with TRBD1 identical over 8 bases. The CDR3 contains 17 residues. The V gene's germline CDR1 is SGHKS and CDR2 YYEKEE (reference sequence). V shed 3 bases, J shed 0 bases, and the junction held 9 bases outside the gene matches. For the CDR3, the DNA is TGTGCCAGCAGCTCCAGAGGGACAGGCACTAGCACAGATACGCAGTATTTT. It encodes CASSSRGTGTSTDTQYF.

The V call is TRBV7-9, the J call TRBJ2-5, with unresolved D. From germline, CDR1 is SEHNR and CDR2 FQNEAQ (reference sequence). V gave up 4 bases and J gave up 2 bases, with 14 bases separating them. CDR3 length: 15 amino acids. The CDR3 DNA reads TGTGCCAGCAGCTCCCACCGTAGGATACAAGAGACCCAGTACTTC. The encoded protein is CASSSHRRIQETQYF.

This clone has just one count. The V call is TRBV12-5, the J call TRBJ2-2, with 9 positions matching TRBD2. Losses at the gene ends were 1 base for V and 0 bases for J; bases not matched to a gene: 6. The CDR3 sequence is 18 residues long. CDR1 is LGHNT and CDR2 is FRNRAP in the germline V gene. CDR3 sequence reads: CASGLEREANANTGELFF. DNA for the CDR3: TGTGCTAGTGGTTTGGAGCGGGAGGCCAACGCGAACACCGGGGAGCTGTTTTTT.

The rearrangement uses TRBV7-2 and TRBJ2-3; TRBD2 matches 10 bases. Germline assignment: CDR1 SGHTA and CDR2 FQGNSA. The trim removed 2 bases at V and 6 bases at J, leaving 11 bases unmatched. This CDR3 has 17 amino acids. CDR3 sequence reads: CASSLIGASGRRDTQYF. CDR3 nucleotides: TGTGCCAGCAGCTTAATCGGAGCTAGCGGGAGAAGGGATACGCAGTATTTT. The complete variable domain, with remaining parts taken from reference TRBV7-2 and TRBJ2-3, reads GAGVSQSPSNKVTEKGKDVELRCDPISGHTALYWYRQSLGQGLEFLIYFQGNSAPDKSGLPSDRFSAERTGGSVSTLTIQRTQQEDSAVYLCASSLIGASGRRDTQYFGPGTRLTVL.

V is TRBV15 and J is TRBJ2-7; D ambiguous. CDR1 is LNHNV, CDR2 YYDKDF, per germline (reference sequence). This CDR3 has 10 amino acids. V was trimmed by 3 bases and J by 10 bases, leaving 7 bases between them. CDR3 amino acids: CATSSPSQYF. CDR3 nucleotides: TGTGCCACCAGCAGTCCTTCCCAGTACTTC. Full variable domain (remainder filled in from reference TRBV15 and TRBJ2-7): DAMVIQNPRYQVTQFGKPVTLSCSQTLNHNVMYWYQQKSSQAPKLLFHYYDKDFNNEADTPDNFQSRRPNTSFCFLDIRSPGLGDTAMYLCATSSPSQYFGPGTRLTVT.

The chain couples TRBV5-4 to TRBJ1-4; D is possibly TRBD1 (5 bases). The length of the CDR3 is 13 residues. Trimming cost V 4 bases and J 5 bases, with 9 bases left between them. The V gene's germline CDR1 is SGHNT and CDR2 YYREEE (reference sequence). CDR3 residues: CASSQRQNEKLFF. Here the CDR3 DNA reads TGTGCCAGCAGCCAACGACAGAATGAAAAACTGTTTTTT.

The chain uses TRBV5-4 and TRBJ2-2; D is ambiguous. The V gene lost 2 bases and the J gene lost 3 bases, with 8 bases spanning the gap. This CDR3 comprises 14 residues. The germline V gene encodes CDR1 SGHNT and CDR2 YYREEE (reference sequence). The CDR3 region is CASSFLRDTGELFF. The CDR3, as DNA: TGTGCCAGCAGCTTTTTACGGGACACCGGGGAGCTGTTTTTT. The entire variable domain, with the rest obtained from reference TRBV5-4 and TRBJ2-2, is as follows: ETGVTQSPTHLIKTRGQQVTLRCSSQSGHNTVSWYQQALGQGPQFIFQYYREEENGRGNFPPRFSGLQFPNYSSELNVNALELDDSALYLCASSFLRDTGELFFGEGSRLTVL.

This chain links TRBV28 with TRBJ2-4, with D perhaps matching TRBD1 or TRBD2 (6 bases each). V lost 7 bases to trimming and J lost 6 bases, with 16 bases between them. The CDR3 totals 14 residues. Per the germline V gene, CDR1 is MDHEN and CDR2 is SYDVKM. The CDR3 nucleotides read TGTGCCAGCAACGGTTTAGGAGGGGGAAACATTCAGTACTTC. This codes for CASNGLGGGNIQYF.

The CDR3 protein is CASSASWGAGNTIYF. CDR3 in DNA: TGTGCCAGCAGCGCGTCTTGGGGGGCTGGAAACACCATATATTTT. The genes are TRBV9 and TRBJ1-3, with D possibly matching TRBD1 (5 bases). CDR3 size: 15 residues. V was shortened by 3 bases and J by 2 bases, with 12 bases between the two germline ends. Germline values: CDR1 SGDLS, CDR2 YYNGEE.

The CDR3 region is CAISESGLNGDSPLHF. The CDR3 nucleotides are TGTGCCATCAGTGAGTCGGGACTCAATGGGGACTCACCCCTCCACTTT. This sequence joins TRBV10-3 and TRBJ1-6; perhaps TRBD1 as D (5 bases). Germline CDR1 reads ENHRY; CDR2 reads SYGVKD. V lost 0 bases, J lost 10 bases, and 16 bases lay in between. The CDR3 spans 16 residues.

The chain uses TRBV7-8 and TRBJ2-7; 8 bases fit TRBD1. CDR1 and CDR2 (germline): SGHVS, FQNEAQ. V lost 5 bases to trimming and J lost 4 bases; unmatched junction nucleotides: 7. The CDR3 runs to 14 residues. Written as DNA, the CDR3 is TGTGCCAGCAGCCCCGGACAGGGCGAGTACGAGCAGTACGTC. Its protein is CASSPGQGEYEQYV.

The chain carries TRBV7-2 and TRBJ2-7, with a tentative D call TRBD1 (5 bases). CDR3 length: 15 residues. Trimming cost V 1 base and J 4 bases, with 14 bases left between them. Germline V gene sequence: CDR1 SGHTA, CDR2 FQGNSA. The CDR3 DNA follows: TGTGCCAGCAGCTTAGGAGCAGGGTGGCAATACGAGCAGTACTTC. Its translation: CASSLGAGWQYEQYF. The complete variable domain, with remaining parts taken from reference TRBV7-2 and TRBJ2-7, reads GAGVSQSPSNKVTEKGKDVELRCDPISGHTALYWYRQSLGQGLEFLIYFQGNSAPDKSGLPSDRFSAERTGGSVSTLTIQRTQQEDSAVYLCASSLGAGWQYEQYFGPGTRLTVT.

In this sample, this clone turned up once. This chain joins TRBV4-3 and TRBJ2-1; either TRBD1 or TRBD2 may fit D (5 bases each). This CDR3 is built from 17 residues. CDR1 and CDR2 (germline): LGHNA, YSLEER. Trimming pared 0 bases from V and 2 bases from J, leaving 14 bases between. CDR3 sequence (DNA): TGCGCCAGCAGCCAAGATCTAGAAGGGGAGACCTACAATGAGCAGTTCTTC. This codes for CASSQDLEGETYNEQFF.

The chain couples TRBV2 to TRBJ2-2; 8 nucleotides match TRBD2. CDR1 SNHLY and CDR2 FYNNEI come from the germline V gene. Germline trimming cut 8 bases from V and 0 bases from J; bases unmatched to any gene: 2. This CDR3 is 14 amino acids long. The CDR3 nucleotides read TGTGCCAGCCGGGGGGGGACGAACACCGGGGAGCTGTTTTTT. Encoded protein: CASRGGTNTGELFF.

The rearrangement uses TRBV6-6 and TRBJ1-2; 8 nucleotides align to TRBD1. The length of the CDR3 is 14 residues. CDR1 and CDR2 (germline): MNHNY, SVGAGI (reference sequence). Trimming cost V 0 bases and J 4 bases; bases outside gene matches: 1. The CDR3 spells CASSYSDRAYGYTF. CDR3 DNA: TGTGCCAGCAGTTACTCGGACAGGGCCTATGGCTACACCTTC.

The rearrangement uses TRBV9 and TRBJ1-2; 8 bases map to TRBD1. Losses at the gene ends were 6 bases for V and 3 bases for J; bases not matched to a gene: 7. The CDR3 runs 14 residues. Germline V lookup: CDR1 SGDLS, CDR2 YYNGEE. CDR3 sequence (DNA): TGTGCCAGCACCCAGGGGGCGTGGGACTATGGCTACACCTTC. Protein: CASTQGAWDYGYTF.

J is TRBJ1-5 and V is TRBV27; 11 bases are shared with TRBD1. The CDR3 totals 15 residues. Germline loops: CDR1 MNHEY, CDR2 SMNVEV (reference sequence). With 5 bases clipped from V and 5 bases from J, the junction kept 5 bases outside the gene matches. CDR3 residues: CASSPADRGHQPQHF. CDR3 DNA: TGTGCCAGCAGTCCGGCGGACAGGGGGCATCAGCCCCAGCATTTT.

J is TRBJ1-4 and V is TRBV7-9; D ambiguous. Germline-derived CDR1 and CDR2 are SEHNR and FQNEAQ (reference sequence). Trimming stripped 5 bases from V and 2 bases from J, with 9 bases between. The CDR3 totals 14 residues. The CDR3 bases are TGTGCCAGCAGCCTGTCCGGTACTAATGAAAAACTGTTTTTT. Translated: CASSLSGTNEKLFF.

The gene calls are TRBV5-1 and TRBJ1-1; D might be TRBD1 (5 bases). Germline V gives CDR1 SGHRS, CDR2 YFSETQ. This CDR3 spans 13 amino acids. The V gene lost 2 bases and the J gene lost 4 bases, with 9 bases spanning the gap. CDR3 nucleotides: TGCGCCAGCAGCTTCCGGGGGACCACTGAAGCTTTCTTT. Translating it yields CASSFRGTTEAFF.

This clone was observed a few times. This chain joins TRBV10-3 and TRBJ2-2; TRBD2 is a possible D gene (5 bases). V lost 10 bases and J lost 4, with 7 bases in between. CDR3 size: 11 residues. Germline CDR1 reads ENHRY; CDR2 reads SYGVKD. The CDR3 loop reads CATGLTGELFF. CDR3 nucleotide sequence: TGTGCCACCGGACTCACCGGGGAGCTGTTTTTT.

This rearrangement joins TRBV7-9 to TRBJ1-2; 10 nucleotides match TRBD1. Trimming took 6 bases from V and 4 from J; bases not matched to a gene: 17. Germline CDR1 SEHNR, CDR2 FQNEAQ (reference sequence). The CDR3 covers 18 residues. The CDR3 sequence is CASSFPGQGSTGLYGYTF. The CDR3 coding sequence is TGTGCCAGCAGTTTTCCGGGACAGGGGTCTACCGGTCTCTATGGCTACACCTTC.

The V gene is TRBV7-3, the J gene TRBJ2-1, with 7 nucleotides matching TRBD2. The CDR3 extends over 16 amino acids. The V gene end was trimmed by 5 bases and the J gene end by 0 bases; junction bases not matched to a gene: 7. CDR1 SGHTA and CDR2 FQGTGA come from the germline V gene. In DNA, the CDR3 is TGTGCCAGCAGCACGGGAGCGGGGCTCTCCTACAATGAGCAGTTCTTC. Its translation: CASSTGAGLSYNEQFF.

This clone has just one count. The J gene is TRBJ1-5, the V gene TRBV28; D is unclear. The CDR3 is 12 residues long. Germline V gives CDR1 MDHEN, CDR2 SYDVKM. V dropped 7 bases and J dropped 4 bases, with 8 bases sitting between them. The CDR3 DNA follows: TGTGCCAGCACTAACAGTAATCAGCCCCAGCATTTT. Translating it yields CASTNSNQPQHF.

The chain joins TRBV6-4 to TRBJ2-5; 7 nucleotides agree with TRBD2. This CDR3 is built from 16 residues. In germline, CDR1 is MRHNA, CDR2 SNTAGT. V lost 6 bases to trimming and J lost 7 bases; unmatched junction nucleotides: 17. The CDR3 protein is CASRERDLLYRWTQYF. Here the CDR3 DNA reads TGTGCCAGCAGGGAGCGGGACCTATTATATCGTTGGACCCAGTACTTC.